This TCR beta chain was sequenced in a study of shared clonotypes between healthy human individuals. Across the whole study: The composition of the donors was a couple of women and three men aged 18 to 49. For every donor, three CD4 naive, three CD4 memory, two CD8 naive and one CD8 memory plates were used.

V lost 2 bases and J lost 3; bases outside the gene matches: 12. The CDR3 consists of 17 residues. General study points: Compared with clonotypes that all four donors shared, non-shared clonotypes had lower generation probabilities. Researchers sampled only blood; tissue repertoires likely differ.

A word on this clone: The antigen remains undetermined.

Method: immunoSEQ multiplex PCR; TCRdb's copy keeps in-frame clones and lacks some. This table holds 2 million to 3 million clones, 80% to 95% found once. Input material: naive CD4+ T cells from PBMCs. Subset in this sample: CD45RA+ positively selected. The TCR originated in a man aged 18 to 30 in good health. Some clones in this sample may be carry-over from other donors' samples. The rearrangement uses TRBV23-1 and TRBJ2-7; TRBD2 matches 8 bases. TRBV23-1 is labeled an ORF, and its function is uncertain. The CDR3 DNA reads TGCGCCAGCAGTCAACGTGATACACTAGCGGAGGTCTACGAGCAGTACTTC. Translating gives CASSQRDTLAEVYEQYF.